Listed below are T cell receptor beta chains from one sample, sequenced in a study of blood T cells in healthy people across ages. TCRdb itself ran the 5' RACE reads through MiXCR, one entry per CDR3 protein. The sample has some 880,000 distinct CDR3 sequences, roughly 35% seen once. Source material: blood. The receptors stem from a man aged 18-30 years in good health. Each CDR3 is given with its conserved first and last residue.

TRBV5-1,TRBJ2-3,CASSLVFRGPDTQYF
TRBV20-1,TRBJ2-2,CSASLGQDGELFF
TRBV2,TRBJ2-1,CASSEFHEQFF
TRBV5-4,TRBJ1-1,CASSSTGQKNTEAFF
TRBV3-1,NA,CASSLFNRGLDEQYF
TRBV7-2,TRBJ2-1,CASRVRVLINEQFF
TRBV10-3,NA,CAIGTSSYNEQYF
TRBV11-2,TRBJ2-1,CASSSLAGTTYNEQFF
TRBV6-6,TRBJ2-5,CASNIGTGEETQYF
TRBV7-9,TRBJ1-2,CASSSVRGPDGYTF
TRBV20-1,TRBJ2-5,CSARPHLRGAISTGQYF
TRBV5-1,TRBJ2-3,CASSVVPNTNRDTQYF
TRBV7-8,TRBJ2-7,CASSLGGLEQYF
TRBV12-5,TRBJ2-7,CASGATSYEQYF
TRBV7-9,TRBJ2-7,CASSSRQGVGYEQYF
TRBV14,TRBJ1-2,CASSQKGTPSYGYTF
TRBV4-3,TRBJ1-6,CASSPGQASNSPPHF
TRBV5-6,TRBJ1-1,CASSLVDREETEAFF
TRBV7-2,TRBJ1-4,CASSLGWNRARVINEKLFF
TRBV29-1,TRBJ2-7,CSVAEQGATEQYF
TRBV3-1,TRBJ1-2,CASSPYGTYGYTF
TRBV12-3/TRBV12-4,TRBJ2-4,CASRERVNAKNIQYF
TRBV2,TRBJ2-5,CASSKSGGEYNEQYF
TRBV4-1,NA,CASSQDLLGTSSYNEQYF
TRBV12-3/TRBV12-4,TRBJ2-3,CASSADRGSTDAQYF
TRBV4-3,TRBJ1-2,CASSQDPSHRGNKGYTF
TRBV7-9,TRBJ1-2,CASSPVEANGGYTF
TRBV4-3,TRBJ2-7,CASSGVRPGGRTNNEQYF
TRBV12-3/TRBV12-4,TRBJ2-1,CASSGGTGVSSYNEQFF
TRBV14,TRBJ2-7,CASSQLGTVQQYF
TRBV29-1,TRBJ2-7,CSVAGRDSYNEQYF
TRBV4-2,TRBJ2-3,CASSQPGTSGRTDTQYF
TRBV29-1,TRBJ2-4,CSVEAVSKNVQYF
TRBV5-1,TRBJ2-5,CASSLSFGAAYEQYF
TRBV10-3,TRBJ2-3,CAISEVDREVTDTQYF
TRBV9,TRBJ1-1,CACSVGSMNSEAFF
TRBV12-3/TRBV12-4,TRBJ2-3,CASSYSEAGQGTDTQYF
TRBV28,TRBJ2-7,CASSLWGSYEQYF
TRBV11-3,TRBJ2-1,CASSLVPAAGTYNEQFF